The 28 T cell receptor beta chains in this list originate from one sample, sequenced in a study of CD8+CD57+ T cells in acquired aplastic anemia. For CDR3 and TCR beta VDJ profiling, genomic DNA was the template used. MiXCR, applied by TCRdb to the reads, yields one record per CDR3 protein. The sample yields some 160,000 distinct CDR3 sequences, 45% to 50% seen once. Patients chosen for sequencing had shown CD8+CD57+ cell expansion by flow cytometry. Specimen: sorted CD4+, CD8+, or CD8+CD57+ T cells (not recorded which) from PBMCs. The receptors here all came from a human donor with aplastic anemia.

This clonotype has at least ten counts. The chain joins TRBV2 to TRBJ2-1; D remains ambiguous. Trimming removed 4 bases from V and 3 bases from J, with 4 bases in between. Per the germline V gene, CDR1 is SNHLY and CDR2 is FYNNEI. The CDR3 has 12 residues. The CDR3 region is CASSADYNEQFF. CDR3 in DNA: TGTGCCAGCAGTGCGGACTACAATGAGCAGTTCTTC.

This clonotype was recorded at least ten times. The chain has TRBV5-6 and TRBJ2-7, with a possible D match to TRBD1 (6 bases). The V gene lost 4 bases and the J gene lost 2 bases, with 10 bases spanning the gap. The germline gives CDR1 SGHDT, CDR2 YYEEEE. The CDR3 totals 13 residues. The CDR3 DNA reads as TGTGCCAGCAGCCGGGACATGACCTACGAGCAGTACTTC. Its translation is CASSRDMTYEQYF.

This clonotype appeared a few times. This clone may be a read error of a much larger clone one base away. This rearrangement joins TRBV5-4 to TRBJ2-1; 12 bases fit TRBD2. Germline V CDR1 and CDR2: SGHNT, YYREEE (reference sequence). CDR3 length: 15 amino acids. Written as DNA, the CDR3 is TGTGCCGGCAGCTGGACTAGCGGGACCTACAATGAGCAGTTCTTC. Its protein product is CAGSWTSGTYNEQFF. The complete variable domain, with remaining parts taken from reference TRBV5-4 and TRBJ2-1, reads ETGVTQSPTHLIKTRGQQVTLRCSSQSGHNTVSWYQQALGQGPQFIFQYYREEENGRGNFPPRFSGLQFPNYSSELNVNALELDDSALYLCAGSWTSGTYNEQFFGPGTRLTVL.

This clonotype was detected ten times or more. The rearrangement links TRBV5-1 to TRBJ1-2; 7 bases are shared with TRBD1. The CDR3 consists of 11 residues. V lost 10 bases, J lost 6 bases, and 6 bases stayed unmatched. Germline V gene sequence: CDR1 SGHRS, CDR2 YFSETQ. CDR3 nucleotide sequence: TGCGCCTCTACAGGGGAGGATGGCTACACCTTC. Amino acids: CASTGEDGYTF. The whole variable domain, filled in from reference TRBV5-1 and TRBJ1-2, reads KAGVTQTPRYLIKTRGQQVTLSCSPISGHRSVSWYQQTPGQGLQFLFEYFSETQRNKGNFPGRFSGRQFSNSRSEMNVSTLELGDSALYLCASTGEDGYTFGSGTRLTVV.

The J gene is TRBJ2-3, the V gene TRBV5-1; maybe TRBD2 (6 bases). The ends were cut back, 4 bases at V and 1 base at J, with 16 bases in the middle. The CDR3 runs to 16 residues. The V gene's germline CDR1 is SGHRS and CDR2 YFSETQ. The CDR3 is CASSPGLTIGTDTQYF. CDR3 coding DNA: TGCGCCAGCAGCCCGGGACTCACTATCGGCACAGATACGCAGTATTTT.

This clonotype was counted at least ten times. The chain links TRBV7-3 to TRBJ1-1, with a weak D call TRBD1 (5 bases). Germline CDR1 reads SGHTA; CDR2 reads FQGTGA. The CDR3 is 13 residues long. V was shortened by 4 bases and J by 1 base, with 7 bases between the two germline ends. The CDR3 here is CASSSGANTEAFF. The DNA for the CDR3 is TGTGCCAGCAGCTCTGGGGCGAACACTGAAGCTTTCTTT.

This clonotype was picked up a small number of times. The V call is TRBV7-6, the J call TRBJ2-7; a possible D gene is TRBD1 (5 bases). The CDR3 runs to 15 residues. V was pared by 1 base and J by 4 bases, with 14 bases between. Germline CDR1 SGHVS, CDR2 FNYEAQ. CDR3 residues: CASSLDQGGGYEQYF. The CDR3 DNA reads TGTGCCAGCAGCTTAGACCAGGGTGGCGGTTACGAGCAGTACTTC.

V usage is TRBV12-3 or TRBV12-4 and J usage is TRBJ2-5, with 8 bases lining up with TRBD2. The CDR3 runs to 13 residues. V trimming: 6 bases; J trimming: 5 bases; junction bases outside the gene matches: 5. The CDR3 DNA reads as TGTGCCAGCAGCCGGACTAGCAGGGAGACCCAGTACTTC. Translation: CASSRTSRETQYF.

V gene TRBV2 combines with J gene TRBJ2-3; D not resolved. This CDR3 has 15 amino acids. Per germline, CDR1 SNHLY and CDR2 FYNNEI. Trimming removed 3 bases at V and 2 bases at J, with 12 bases between. The CDR3 DNA reads as TGTGCCAGCAGTGATTTTGGTCCGTCCACAGATACGCAGTATTTT. It translates to CASSDFGPSTDTQYF.

The chain couples TRBV7-2 to TRBJ2-5, with unresolved D. CDR1 SGHTA and CDR2 FQGNSA come from the germline V gene. The CDR3 runs 11 residues. Trimming removed 5 bases at V and 7 bases at J, with 8 bases between. The CDR3 loop is CASSREGTQYF. CDR3 bases: TGTGCCAGCAGCAGGGAAGGGACCCAGTACTTC.

The chain has TRBV7-6 and TRBJ1-5; perhaps TRBD1 as D (6 bases). V gave up 2 bases and J gave up 2 bases, with 19 bases separating them. CDR3 length: 18 residues. The germline V gene encodes CDR1 SGHVS and CDR2 FNYEAQ. The CDR3 loop reads CASSLIRGCGLGNQPQHF. The CDR3 coding sequence is TGTGCCAGCAGCTTAATCAGGGGATGCGGGTTAGGCAATCAGCCCCAGCATTTT.

This clonotype has at least ten counts. The gene calls are TRBV24-1 and TRBJ2-5; 8 nucleotides line up with TRBD1. The CDR3 runs 13 residues. Germline CDR1 and CDR2: KGHDR and SFDVKD. The V and J ends lost 4 bases and 9 bases, in that order; junction bases with no gene match: 6. CDR3 loop: CATSDPQGAPQYF. DNA of the CDR3: TGTGCCACCAGTGACCCCCAGGGGGCCCCCCAGTACTTC.

The chain is built from TRBV20-1 and TRBJ2-5; 9 bases are a match to TRBD1. Germline V gene lookup returns CDR1 DFQATT and CDR2 SNEGSKA (reference sequence). This CDR3 is 13 amino acids long. The V and J ends lost 7 bases and 1 base, in that order; junction bases with no gene match: 4. The CDR3 region has the DNA TGCAGTGGGGCGGGACAGGGCCAAGAGACCCAGTACTTC. Amino acid sequence: CSGAGQGQETQYF.

The chain is built from TRBV2 and TRBJ1-5, with 7 bases aligning to TRBD1. The CDR3 runs to 15 residues. CDR1 is SNHLY, CDR2 FYNNEI, per germline. Unmatched junction bases numbered 5, after V lost 3 bases and J lost 3 bases. The CDR3 nucleotides are TGTGCCAGCAGTGAGGGACAGCTCTACAATCAGCCCCAGCATTTT. This codes for CASSEGQLYNQPQHF.

At least ten counts were recorded for this clonotype. V and J are TRBV7-2 and TRBJ1-1, with D unresolved. The germline V gene encodes CDR1 SGHTA and CDR2 FQGNSA. The ends were cut back, 5 bases at V and 6 bases at J, with 10 bases in the middle. The CDR3 runs to 12 residues. The CDR3: CASSPNLAEAFF. The CDR3 DNA sequence: TGTGCCAGCAGCCCGAATTTGGCTGAAGCTTTCTTT.

This clonotype has ten or more counts. The chain links TRBV12-3 or TRBV12-4 to TRBJ2-3; D not resolved. This CDR3 region has 11 residues. Trimming left V 9 bases short and J 8 bases short, with 12 bases between. The CDR3 DNA sequence: TGTGCCAGTTGGCAGGACGGTACGCAGTATTTT. Encoded protein: CASWQDGTQYF.

The chain's CDR3 is CASSERGGSYGYTF. The CDR3 DNA reads as TGTGCCAGCAGTGAACGCGGGGGCAGCTATGGCTACACCTTC. The gene calls are TRBV25-1 and TRBJ1-2, with D perhaps matching TRBD1 (6 bases). The CDR3 runs 14 residues. V was shortened by 2 bases and J by 4 bases, with 11 bases between the two germline ends. Per germline, CDR1 MGHDK and CDR2 SYGVNS.

The CDR3 DNA sequence: TGTGCCAGGAGTAGTGGGGTTTCTGGAAACACCATATATTTT. This sequence encodes CARSSGVSGNTIYF. The rearrangement uses TRBV6-1 and TRBJ1-3; no firm D call. V lost 9 bases and J 1 base, leaving 13 bases between the germline ends. The germline V gene encodes CDR1 MNHNS and CDR2 SASEGT. The CDR3 covers 14 residues.

This sequence joins TRBV15 and TRBJ2-7; 8 nucleotides line up with TRBD2. Germline-derived CDR1 and CDR2 are LNHNV and YYDKDF (reference sequence). The CDR3 is 15 amino acids. The V and J ends lost 0 bases and 7 bases, in that order; junction bases with no gene match: 8. CDR3 in amino acids: CATSRDREGSEEQYF. The CDR3 DNA follows: TGTGCCACCAGCAGAGATCGGGAGGGTTCTGAAGAGCAGTACTTC.

This chain connects TRBV20-1 to TRBJ2-3; D unclear. Germline lookup yields CDR1 DFQATT and CDR2 SNEGSKA (reference sequence). This CDR3 comprises 15 residues. V lost 1 base and J 0 bases, leaving 11 bases between the germline ends. The chain's CDR3 is CSARASWESTDTQYF. The CDR3 nucleotides are TGCAGTGCTAGAGCTTCGTGGGAAAGCACAGATACGCAGTATTTT.

This clonotype was seen repeatedly, ten times or more. The genes are TRBV20-1 and TRBJ1-1; 7 nucleotides match TRBD1. The CDR3 is made up of 14 amino acids. V was pared by 5 bases and J by 2 bases, with 8 bases of the junction left unmatched. The germline V gene has CDR1 DFQATT and CDR2 SNEGSKA (reference sequence). This CDR3 is CSAFRQGSNTEAFF. CDR3 DNA sequence: TGCAGTGCTTTCCGACAGGGAAGCAACACTGAAGCTTTCTTT.

This clonotype was counted a few times. The V and J genes are TRBV7-2 and TRBJ2-7, with D hard to call. Germline V gene data show CDR1 as SGHTA and CDR2 as FQGNSA. The CDR3 contains 13 residues. Trimming removed 2 bases from V and 4 bases from J, with 9 bases in between. The CDR3 DNA reads as TGTGCCAGCAGCTTATACTTGACGTACGAGCAGTACTTC. As protein: CASSLYLTYEQYF.

J is TRBJ1-5 and V is TRBV20-1, with D hard to call. The CDR3 consists of 14 residues. In germline, CDR1 is DFQATT, CDR2 SNEGSKA (reference sequence). The ends were cut back, 5 bases at V and 3 bases at J, with 14 bases in the middle. CDR3 sequence reads: CSALDQSNNQPQHF. CDR3 DNA: TGCAGTGCTCTGGATCAGTCGAACAATCAGCCCCAGCATTTT.

This chain links TRBV10-2 with TRBJ2-7; unclear D gene. Per the germline V gene, CDR1 is WSHSY and CDR2 is SAAADI. There are 13 residues in the CDR3. V dropped 6 bases and J dropped 4 bases, with 13 bases sitting between them. The CDR3 is CASRKDLGYEQYF. The CDR3 nucleotides are TGCGCCAGCAGGAAGGACCTCGGGTACGAGCAGTACTTC.

This clonotype was seen ten or more times. The chain carries TRBV10-3 and TRBJ1-1, with TRBD1 identical over 7 bases. CDR1 and CDR2 (germline): ENHRY, SYGVKD. The CDR3 runs to 11 residues. Unmatched junction bases numbered 6, after V lost 10 bases and J lost 7 bases. CDR3 nucleotide sequence: TGTGCCAGCTCACCAGGGGGTGAAGCTTTCTTT. It is translated as CASSPGGEAFF.

This clonotype was seen at least ten times. V and J are TRBV12-3 or TRBV12-4 and TRBJ2-7; D unclear. This CDR3 comprises 14 residues. V gave up 2 bases and J gave up 4 bases, with 12 bases separating them. CDR3 in amino acids: CASSLYGQEYEQYF. CDR3 DNA sequence: TGTGCCAGCAGTTTATATGGGCAGGAATACGAGCAGTACTTC.

This clonotype appeared many times. This chain uses TRBV9 with TRBJ1-2, with 8 positions matching TRBD1. Unmatched junction bases numbered 12, after V lost 3 bases and J lost 2 bases. There are 17 residues in the CDR3. CDR1 is SGDLS and CDR2 is YYNGEE in the germline V gene. The CDR3 coding sequence is TGTGCCAGCAGCGCTGATCCTAGGACAGGGACGAACTATGGCTACACCTTC. It yields the protein CASSADPRTGTNYGYTF. Combining the CDR3 with reference TRBV9 and TRBJ1-2 gives the whole variable domain DSGVTQTPKHLITATGQRVTLRCSPRSGDLSVYWYQQSLDQGLQFLIQYYNGEERAKGNILERFSAQQFPDLHSELNLSSLELGDSALYFCASSADPRTGTNYGYTFGSGTRLTVV.

This clonotype turned up a few times. This chain uses TRBV2 with TRBJ2-5; D remains ambiguous. The CDR3 contains 15 residues. Trimming cost V 3 bases and J 5 bases, with 16 bases left between them. Germline V CDR1 and CDR2: SNHLY, FYNNEI. In nucleotides, the CDR3 is TGTGCCAGCAGTGATCCCCTAGAGACAAGTGAGACCCAGTACTTC. Amino acids: CASSDPLETSETQYF.